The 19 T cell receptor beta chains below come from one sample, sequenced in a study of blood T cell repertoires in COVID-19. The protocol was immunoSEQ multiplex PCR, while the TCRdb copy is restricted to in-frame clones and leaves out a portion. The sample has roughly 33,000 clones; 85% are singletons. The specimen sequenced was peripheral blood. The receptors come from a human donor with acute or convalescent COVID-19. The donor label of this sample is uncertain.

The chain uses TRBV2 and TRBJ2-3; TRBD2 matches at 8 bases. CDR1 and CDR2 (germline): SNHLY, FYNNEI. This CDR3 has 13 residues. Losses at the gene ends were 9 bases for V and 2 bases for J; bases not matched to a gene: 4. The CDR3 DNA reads TGTGCCAGTGCGCGGGGGGCCACAGATACGCAGTATTTT. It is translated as CASARGATDTQYF.

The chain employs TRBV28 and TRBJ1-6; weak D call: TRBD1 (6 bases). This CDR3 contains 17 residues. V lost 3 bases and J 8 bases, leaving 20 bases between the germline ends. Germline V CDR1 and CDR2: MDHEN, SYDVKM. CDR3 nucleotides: TGTGCCAGCAGTTTGTGGCCGAGCGTAGGGGGAGATTCACCCCTCCACTTT. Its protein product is CASSLWPSVGGDSPLHF.

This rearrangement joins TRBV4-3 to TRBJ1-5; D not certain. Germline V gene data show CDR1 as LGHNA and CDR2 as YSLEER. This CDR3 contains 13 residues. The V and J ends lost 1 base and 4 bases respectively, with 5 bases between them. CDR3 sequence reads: CASSQGENQPQHF. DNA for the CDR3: TGCGCCAGCAGCCAAGGGGAGAATCAGCCCCAGCATTTT.

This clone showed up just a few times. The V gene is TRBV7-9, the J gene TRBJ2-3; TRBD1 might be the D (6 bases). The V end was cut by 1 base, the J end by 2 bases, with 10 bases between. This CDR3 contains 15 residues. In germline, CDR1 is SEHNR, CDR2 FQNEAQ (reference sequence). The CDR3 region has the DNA TGTGCCAGCAGCTTAGAGGGGGATCCCACAGATACGCAGTATTTT. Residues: CASSLEGDPTDTQYF.

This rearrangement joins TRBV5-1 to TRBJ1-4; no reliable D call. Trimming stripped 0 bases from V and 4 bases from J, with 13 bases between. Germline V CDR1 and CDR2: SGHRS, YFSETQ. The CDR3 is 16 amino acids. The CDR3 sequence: CASSLAGGRDNEKLFF. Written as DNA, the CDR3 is TGCGCCAGCAGCTTGGCCGGTGGGCGAGATAATGAAAAACTGTTTTTT.

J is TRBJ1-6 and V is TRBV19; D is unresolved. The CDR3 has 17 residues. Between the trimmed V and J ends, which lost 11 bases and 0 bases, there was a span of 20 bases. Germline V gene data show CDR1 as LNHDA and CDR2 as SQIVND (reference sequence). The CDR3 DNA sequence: TGTGCCTTTCGGCCCCCCGCAGCGAGCTCCTATAATTCACCCCTCCACTTT. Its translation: CAFRPPAASSYNSPLHF.

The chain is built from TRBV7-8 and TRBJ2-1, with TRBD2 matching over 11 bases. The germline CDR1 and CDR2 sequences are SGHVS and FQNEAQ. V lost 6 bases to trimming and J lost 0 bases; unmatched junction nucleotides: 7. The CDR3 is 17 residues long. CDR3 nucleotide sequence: TGTGCCAGCAGTTTCCCACTAGCGGGAGACTCCTACAATGAGCAGTTCTTC. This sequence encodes CASSFPLAGDSYNEQFF.

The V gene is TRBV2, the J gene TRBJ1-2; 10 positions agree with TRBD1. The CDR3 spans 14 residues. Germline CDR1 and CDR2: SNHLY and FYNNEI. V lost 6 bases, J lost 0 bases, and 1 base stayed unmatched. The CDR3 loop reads CASRGTGANYGYTF. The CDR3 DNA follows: TGTGCCAGCAGGGGGACAGGGGCTAACTATGGCTACACCTTC.

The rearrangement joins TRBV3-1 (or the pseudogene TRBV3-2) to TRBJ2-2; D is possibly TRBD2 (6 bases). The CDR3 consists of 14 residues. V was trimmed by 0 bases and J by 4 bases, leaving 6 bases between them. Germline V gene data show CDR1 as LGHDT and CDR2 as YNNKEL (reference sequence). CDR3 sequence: CASSQEGGTGELFF. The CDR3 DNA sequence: TGTGCCAGCAGCCAAGAGGGGGGCACCGGGGAGCTGTTTTTT.

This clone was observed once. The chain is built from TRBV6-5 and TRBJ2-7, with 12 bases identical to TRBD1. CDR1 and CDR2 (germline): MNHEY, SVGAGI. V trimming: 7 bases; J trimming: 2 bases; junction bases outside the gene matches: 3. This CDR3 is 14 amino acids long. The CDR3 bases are TGTGCCAGCACCGGGACAGGGGGCCCCTACGAGCAGTACTTC. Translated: CASTGTGGPYEQYF.

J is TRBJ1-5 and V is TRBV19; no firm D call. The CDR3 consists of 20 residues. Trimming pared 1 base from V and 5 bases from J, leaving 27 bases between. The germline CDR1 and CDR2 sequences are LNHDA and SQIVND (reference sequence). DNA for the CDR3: TGTGCCAGTAGTATAGGAAAGGTCGGGGTCGGGCGATTTGGGTATCAGCCCCAGCATTTT. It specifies CASSIGKVGVGRFGYQPQHF.

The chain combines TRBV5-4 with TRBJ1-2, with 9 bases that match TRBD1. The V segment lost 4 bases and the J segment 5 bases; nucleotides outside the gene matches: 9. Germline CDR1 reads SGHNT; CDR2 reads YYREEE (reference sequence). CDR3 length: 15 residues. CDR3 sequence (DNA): TGTGCCAGCAGCACGCTGGACAGGGGAGGGTATGGCTACACCTTC. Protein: CASSTLDRGGYGYTF. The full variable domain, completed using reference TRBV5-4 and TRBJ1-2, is ETGVTQSPTHLIKTRGQQVTLRCSSQSGHNTVSWYQQALGQGPQFIFQYYREEENGRGNFPPRFSGLQFPNYSSELNVNALELDDSALYLCASSTLDRGGYGYTFGSGTRLTVV.

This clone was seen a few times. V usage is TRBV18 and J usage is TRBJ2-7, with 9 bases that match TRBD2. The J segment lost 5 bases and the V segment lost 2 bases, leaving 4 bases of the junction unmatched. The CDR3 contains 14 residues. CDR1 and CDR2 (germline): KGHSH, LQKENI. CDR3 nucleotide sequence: TGTGCCAGCTCACCAGGGAGCGGGAGGAACGAGCAGTACTTC. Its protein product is CASSPGSGRNEQYF.

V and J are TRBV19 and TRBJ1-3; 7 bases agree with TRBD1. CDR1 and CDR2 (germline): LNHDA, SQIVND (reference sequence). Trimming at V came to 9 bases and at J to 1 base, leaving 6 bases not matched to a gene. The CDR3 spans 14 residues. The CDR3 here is CASQTGWSGNTIYF. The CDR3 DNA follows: TGTGCCAGCCAGACAGGGTGGTCTGGAAACACCATATATTTT.

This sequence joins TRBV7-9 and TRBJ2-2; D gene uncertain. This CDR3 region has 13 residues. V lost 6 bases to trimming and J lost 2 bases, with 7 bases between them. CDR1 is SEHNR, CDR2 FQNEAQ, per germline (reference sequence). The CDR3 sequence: CASSPLNTGELFF. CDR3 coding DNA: TGTGCCAGCAGTCCCCTTAACACCGGGGAGCTGTTTTTT.

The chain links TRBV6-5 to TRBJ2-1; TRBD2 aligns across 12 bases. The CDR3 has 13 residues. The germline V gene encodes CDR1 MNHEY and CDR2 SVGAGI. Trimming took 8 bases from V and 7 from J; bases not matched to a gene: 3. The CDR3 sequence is CASLAGGPNEQFF. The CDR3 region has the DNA TGTGCCAGCCTAGCGGGAGGGCCGAATGAGCAGTTCTTC.

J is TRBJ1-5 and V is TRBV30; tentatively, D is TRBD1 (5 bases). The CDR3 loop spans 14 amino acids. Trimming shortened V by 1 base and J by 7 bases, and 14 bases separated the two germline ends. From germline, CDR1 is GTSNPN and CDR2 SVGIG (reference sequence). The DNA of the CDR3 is TGTGCCTGGAGTGGAAGGGGTTGGGGACAGCCCCAGCATTTT. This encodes CAWSGRGWGQPQHF.

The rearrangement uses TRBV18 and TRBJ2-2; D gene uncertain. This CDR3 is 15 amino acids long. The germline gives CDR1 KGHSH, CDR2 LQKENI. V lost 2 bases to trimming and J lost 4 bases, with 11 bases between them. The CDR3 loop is CASSPFQTSTGELFF. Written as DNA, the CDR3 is TGTGCCAGCTCACCATTCCAGACTTCCACCGGGGAGCTGTTTTTT.

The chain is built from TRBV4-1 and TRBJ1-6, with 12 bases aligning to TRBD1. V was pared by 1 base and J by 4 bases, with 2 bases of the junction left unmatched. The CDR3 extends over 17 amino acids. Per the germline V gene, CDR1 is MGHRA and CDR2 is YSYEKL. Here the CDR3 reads CASSQGDRGLYNSPLHF. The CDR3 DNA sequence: TGCGCCAGCAGCCAAGGGGACAGGGGGCTGTATAATTCACCCCTCCACTTT.